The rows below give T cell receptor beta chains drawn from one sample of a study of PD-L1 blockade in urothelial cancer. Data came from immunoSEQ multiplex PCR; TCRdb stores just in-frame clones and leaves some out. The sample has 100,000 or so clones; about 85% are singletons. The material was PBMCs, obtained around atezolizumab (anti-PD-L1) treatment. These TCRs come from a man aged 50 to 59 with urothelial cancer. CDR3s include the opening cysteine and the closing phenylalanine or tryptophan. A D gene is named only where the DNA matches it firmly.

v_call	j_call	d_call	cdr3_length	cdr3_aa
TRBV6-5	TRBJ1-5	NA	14	CASSYSGSNQPQHF
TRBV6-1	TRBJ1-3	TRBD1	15	CASSESGQVRNTIYF
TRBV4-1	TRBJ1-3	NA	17	CASSRGGLAALGNTIYF
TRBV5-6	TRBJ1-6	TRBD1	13	CASRGQGHSPLHF
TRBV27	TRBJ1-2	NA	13	CASSLAGIDGYTF
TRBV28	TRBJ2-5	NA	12	CAIRRAGETQYF
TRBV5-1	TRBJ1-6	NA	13	CASSLADRRPLHF
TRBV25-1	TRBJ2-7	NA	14	CASSAEAGGYEQYF
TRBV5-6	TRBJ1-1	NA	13	CASISRGSTEAFF
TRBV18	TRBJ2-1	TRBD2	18	CASSPPEPGLAFVGEQFF
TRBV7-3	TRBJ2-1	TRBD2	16	CASSPEGLAGYNEQFF
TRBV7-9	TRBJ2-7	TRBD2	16	CASSSVAGTSSYEQYF
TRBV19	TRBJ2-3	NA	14	CASTPGLSTDTQYF
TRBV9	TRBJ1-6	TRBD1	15	CASSTERQGNSPLHF
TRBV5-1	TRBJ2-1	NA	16	CASSPRGRRDDNEQFF
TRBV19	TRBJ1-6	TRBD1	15	CASSSRGQGYSPLHF
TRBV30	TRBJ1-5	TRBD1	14	CAWSRDRENQPQHF
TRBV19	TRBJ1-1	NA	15	CASSHNTLMNTEAFF
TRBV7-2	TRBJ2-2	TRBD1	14	CASSQDRGRGELFF
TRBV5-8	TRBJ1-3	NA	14	CASSLGQTGNTIYF
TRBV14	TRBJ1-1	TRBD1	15	CASSQDGRQGAVAFF
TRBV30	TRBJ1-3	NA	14	CAWKEFHSGNTIYF
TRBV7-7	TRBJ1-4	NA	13	CASSSRLDEKLFF
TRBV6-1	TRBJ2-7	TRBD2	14	CASSEYTSGVEQYF
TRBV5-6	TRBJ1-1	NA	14	CASRPRQGNTEAFF
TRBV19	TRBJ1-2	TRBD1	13	CASSTTGGSGYTF
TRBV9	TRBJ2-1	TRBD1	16	CASSVAGTGGRNEQFF
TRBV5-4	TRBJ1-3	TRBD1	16	CASSAGQANARNTIYF
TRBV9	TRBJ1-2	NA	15	CASSEWGESSYGYTF